In its sample, the clone carrying this T cell receptor (beta chain) was seen a few times. The target antigen is unknown. This CDR3 is built from 17 residues. Trimming took 4 bases from V and 1 from J; bases not matched to a gene: 7. Looked up from germline, CDR1 is SGHRS and CDR2 is YFSETQ. This sample is part of a study of identical twins. Findings and caveats of the study: Weaker excess twin sharing was observed in beta out-of-frame sequences. Analyses based on zero insertions could be partly confounded by invariant MAIT and iNKT cells. Insertions ran lower in abundant cord blood beta clonotypes, though not in memory repertoires.

Template switching introduced a universal primer site, and the cDNA bore unique molecular identifiers. TCRdb fed the 5' RACE reads into MiXCR, producing one record per CDR3 protein. The top ten hold less than 2.5% of the sample, which has around 280,000 distinct CDR3 sequences, around 8.8% seen once. The data also belong to a second study, concerning yellow fever vaccine responses in identical twins.

The clonotype comes from a young woman in good health. The specimen sequenced was memory (CD45RO+) T cells sorted from blood. The chain employs TRBV5-1 and TRBJ2-5, with 13 bases matching TRBD2. This chain's CDR3 is CASSRTSGSLAQETQYF. CDR3 nucleotide sequence: TGCGCCAGCAGCCGGACTAGCGGGAGTCTGGCCCAAGAGACCCAGTACTTC.